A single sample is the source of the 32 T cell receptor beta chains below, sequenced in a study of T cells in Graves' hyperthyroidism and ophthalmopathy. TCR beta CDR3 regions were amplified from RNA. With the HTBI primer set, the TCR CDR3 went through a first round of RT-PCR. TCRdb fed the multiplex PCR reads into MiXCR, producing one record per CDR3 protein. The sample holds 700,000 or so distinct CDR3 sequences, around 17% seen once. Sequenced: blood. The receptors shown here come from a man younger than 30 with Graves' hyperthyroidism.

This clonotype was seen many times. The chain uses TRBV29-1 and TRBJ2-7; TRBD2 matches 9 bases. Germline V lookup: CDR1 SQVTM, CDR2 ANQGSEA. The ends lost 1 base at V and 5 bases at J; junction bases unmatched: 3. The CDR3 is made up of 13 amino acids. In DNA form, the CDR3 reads TGCAGCGTTGAAGGTCTAGCGGGAAACGAGCAGTACTTC. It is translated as CSVEGLAGNEQYF.

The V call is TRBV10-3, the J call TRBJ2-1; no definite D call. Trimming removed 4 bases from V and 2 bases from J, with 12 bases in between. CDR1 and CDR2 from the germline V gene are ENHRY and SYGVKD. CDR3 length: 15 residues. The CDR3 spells CAISGTYGAYNEQFF. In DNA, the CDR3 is TGTGCCATCAGTGGTACTTATGGGGCCTACAATGAGCAGTTCTTC.

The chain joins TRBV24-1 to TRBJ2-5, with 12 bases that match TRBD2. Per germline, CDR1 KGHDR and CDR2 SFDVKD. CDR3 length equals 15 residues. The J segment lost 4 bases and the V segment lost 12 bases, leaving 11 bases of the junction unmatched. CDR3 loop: CASQTSGSLGETQYF. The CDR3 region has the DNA TGTGCCTCCCAGACTAGCGGGAGTTTGGGAGAGACCCAGTACTTC.

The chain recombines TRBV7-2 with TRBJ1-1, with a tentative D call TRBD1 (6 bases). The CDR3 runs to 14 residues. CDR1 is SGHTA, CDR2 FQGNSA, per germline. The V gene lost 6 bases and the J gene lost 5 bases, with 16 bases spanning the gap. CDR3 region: CASSSYRAGTEAFF. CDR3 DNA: TGTGCCAGCAGTTCATACAGGGCGGGAACTGAAGCTTTCTTT.

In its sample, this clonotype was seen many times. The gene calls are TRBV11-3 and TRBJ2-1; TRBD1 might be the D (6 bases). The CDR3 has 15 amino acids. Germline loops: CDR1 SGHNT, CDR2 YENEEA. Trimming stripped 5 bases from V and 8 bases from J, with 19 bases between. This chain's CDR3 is CASSTGQFHGDEQFF. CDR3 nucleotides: TGTGCCAGCAGCACCGGACAGTTTCATGGGGATGAGCAGTTCTTC.

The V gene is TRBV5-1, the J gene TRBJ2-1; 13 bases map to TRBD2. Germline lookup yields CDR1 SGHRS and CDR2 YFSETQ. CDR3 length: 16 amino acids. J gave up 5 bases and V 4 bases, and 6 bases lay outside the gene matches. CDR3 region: CASSTRTSGGHNEQFF. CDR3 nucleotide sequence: TGCGCCAGCAGCACCCGGACTAGCGGGGGTCACAATGAGCAGTTCTTC.

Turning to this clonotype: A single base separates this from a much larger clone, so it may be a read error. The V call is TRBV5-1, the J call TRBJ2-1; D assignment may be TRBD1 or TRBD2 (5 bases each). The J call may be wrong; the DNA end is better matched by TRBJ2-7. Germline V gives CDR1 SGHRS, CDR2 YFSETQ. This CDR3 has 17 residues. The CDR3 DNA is TGCGCCAGCAGCTTACTGCCACCGGGCGAGGGGTCCAATGAGCAGTACTTC. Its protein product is CASSLLPPGEGSNEQYF.

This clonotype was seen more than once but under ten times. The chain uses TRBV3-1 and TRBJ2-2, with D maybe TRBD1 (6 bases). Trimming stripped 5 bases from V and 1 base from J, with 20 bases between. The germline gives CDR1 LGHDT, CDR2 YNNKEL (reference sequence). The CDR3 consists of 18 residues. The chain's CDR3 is CASSSAGRGGRNTGELFF. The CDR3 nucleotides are TGTGCCAGCAGCTCGGCTGGACGAGGGGGAAGGAACACCGGGGAGCTGTTTTTT.

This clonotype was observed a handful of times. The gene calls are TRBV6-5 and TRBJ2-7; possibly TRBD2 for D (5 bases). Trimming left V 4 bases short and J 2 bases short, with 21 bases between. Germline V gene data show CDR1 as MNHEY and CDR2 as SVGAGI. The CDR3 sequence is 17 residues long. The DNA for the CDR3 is TGTGCCAGCAGTTCCAAGACCCGTCTAGAGAGGGCCTACGAGCAGTACTTC. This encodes CASSSKTRLERAYEQYF.

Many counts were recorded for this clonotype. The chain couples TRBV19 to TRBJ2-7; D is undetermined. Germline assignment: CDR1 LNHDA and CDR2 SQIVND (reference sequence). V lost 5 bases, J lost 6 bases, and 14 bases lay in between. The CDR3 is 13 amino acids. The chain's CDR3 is CASSVRTSLEQYF. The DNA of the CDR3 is TGTGCCAGTAGTGTTCGGACCTCGCTCGAGCAGTACTTC.

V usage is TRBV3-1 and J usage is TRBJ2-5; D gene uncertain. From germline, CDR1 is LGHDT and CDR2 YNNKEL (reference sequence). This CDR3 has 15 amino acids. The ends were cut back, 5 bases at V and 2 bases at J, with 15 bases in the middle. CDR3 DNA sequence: TGTGCCAGCAGCGATACCGACATCCGTCAAGAGACCCAGTACTTC. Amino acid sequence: CASSDTDIRQETQYF.

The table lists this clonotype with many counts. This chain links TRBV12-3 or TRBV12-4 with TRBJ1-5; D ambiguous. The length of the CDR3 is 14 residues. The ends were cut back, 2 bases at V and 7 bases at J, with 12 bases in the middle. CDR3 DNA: TGTGCCAGCAGTTTACGGCTGGTGGGACAGCCCCAGCATTTT. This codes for CASSLRLVGQPQHF.

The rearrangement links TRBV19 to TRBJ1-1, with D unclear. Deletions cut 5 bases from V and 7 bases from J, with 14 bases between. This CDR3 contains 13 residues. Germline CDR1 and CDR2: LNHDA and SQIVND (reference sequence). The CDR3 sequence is CASSSADGREAFF. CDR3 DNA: TGTGCCAGTAGTTCGGCGGACGGGCGTGAAGCTTTCTTT.

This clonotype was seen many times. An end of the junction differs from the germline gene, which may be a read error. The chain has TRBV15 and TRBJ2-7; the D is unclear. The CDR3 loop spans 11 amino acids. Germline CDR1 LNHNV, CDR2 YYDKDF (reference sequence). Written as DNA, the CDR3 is TGTGCCACCAGCAGTGGAAGCGAGGAGTACTTC. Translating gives CATSSGSEEYF.

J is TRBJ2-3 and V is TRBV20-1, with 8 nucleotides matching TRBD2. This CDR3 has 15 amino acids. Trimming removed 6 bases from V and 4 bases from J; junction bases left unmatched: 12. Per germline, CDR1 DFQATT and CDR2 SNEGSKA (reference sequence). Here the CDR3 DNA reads TGCAGTGCGCACCCCGGGACTAGGAGCGCAGATACGCAGTATTTT. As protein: CSAHPGTRSADTQYF.

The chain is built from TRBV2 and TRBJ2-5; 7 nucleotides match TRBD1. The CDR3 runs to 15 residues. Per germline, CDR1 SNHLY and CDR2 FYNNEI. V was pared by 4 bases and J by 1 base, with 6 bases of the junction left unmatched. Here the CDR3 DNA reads TGTGCCAGCAGTGGCGAGACAGGGCTCCAAGAGACCCAGTACTTC. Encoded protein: CASSGETGLQETQYF. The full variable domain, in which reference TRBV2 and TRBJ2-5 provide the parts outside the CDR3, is EPEVTQTPSHQVTQMGQEVILRCVPISNHLYFYWYRQILGQKVEFLVSFYNNEISEKSEIFDDQFSVERPDGSNFTLKIRSTKLEDSAMYFCASSGETGLQETQYFGPGTRLLVL.

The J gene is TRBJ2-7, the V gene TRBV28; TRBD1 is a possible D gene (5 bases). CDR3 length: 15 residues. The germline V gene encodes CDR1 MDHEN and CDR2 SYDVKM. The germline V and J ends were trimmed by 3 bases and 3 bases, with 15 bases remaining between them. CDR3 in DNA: TGTGCCAGCAGTTTTTGGCAGGGCCCGGGCTACGAGCAGTACTTC. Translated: CASSFWQGPGYEQYF.

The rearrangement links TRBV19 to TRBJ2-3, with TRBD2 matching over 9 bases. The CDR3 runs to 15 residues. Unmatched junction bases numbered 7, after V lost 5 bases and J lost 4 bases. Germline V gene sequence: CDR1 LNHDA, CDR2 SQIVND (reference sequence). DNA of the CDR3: TGTGCCAGTAGTCTATCTAGCGGGATCGCAGATACGCAGTATTTT. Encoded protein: CASSLSSGIADTQYF.

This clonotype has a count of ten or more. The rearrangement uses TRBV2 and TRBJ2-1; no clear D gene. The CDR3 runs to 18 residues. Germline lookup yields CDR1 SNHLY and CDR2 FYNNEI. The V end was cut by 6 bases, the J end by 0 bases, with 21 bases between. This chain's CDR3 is CASSGSQLLVSSYNEQFF. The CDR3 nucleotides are TGTGCCAGCAGCGGGTCGCAGCTCTTGGTGAGCTCCTACAATGAGCAGTTCTTC.

The CDR3 nucleotides are TGTGCCAGCACCGACAGCCCGAACACCGGGGAGCTGTTTTTT. This codes for CASTDSPNTGELFF. V gene TRBV18 combines with J gene TRBJ2-2, with D maybe TRBD1 (5 bases). This CDR3 is built from 14 residues. Germline loops: CDR1 KGHSH, CDR2 LQKENI. Trimming removed 8 bases at V and 0 bases at J, with 10 bases between.

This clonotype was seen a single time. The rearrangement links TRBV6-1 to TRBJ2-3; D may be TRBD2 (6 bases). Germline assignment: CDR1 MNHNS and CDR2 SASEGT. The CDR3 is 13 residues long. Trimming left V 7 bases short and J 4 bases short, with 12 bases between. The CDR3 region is CASIGEDADTQYF. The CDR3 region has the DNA TGTGCCAGCATAGGGGAGGACGCAGATACGCAGTATTTT.

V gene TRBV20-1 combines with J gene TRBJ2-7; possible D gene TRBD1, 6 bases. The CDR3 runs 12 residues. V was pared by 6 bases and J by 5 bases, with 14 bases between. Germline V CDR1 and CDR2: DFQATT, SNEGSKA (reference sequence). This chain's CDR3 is CSARTGTHEQYF. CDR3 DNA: TGCAGTGCACGCACAGGGACCCACGAGCAGTACTTC.

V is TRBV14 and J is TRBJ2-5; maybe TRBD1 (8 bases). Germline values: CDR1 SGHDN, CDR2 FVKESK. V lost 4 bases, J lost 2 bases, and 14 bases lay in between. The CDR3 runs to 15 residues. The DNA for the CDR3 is TGTGCCAGCAGCCGGACAGGGAGGGAGCAAGAGACCCAGTACTTC. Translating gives CASSRTGREQETQYF.

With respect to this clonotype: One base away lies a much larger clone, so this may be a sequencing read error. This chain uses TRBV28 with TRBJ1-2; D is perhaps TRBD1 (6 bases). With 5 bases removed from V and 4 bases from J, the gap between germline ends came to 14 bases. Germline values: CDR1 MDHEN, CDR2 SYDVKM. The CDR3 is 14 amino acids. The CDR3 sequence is CASSLGGSSYGYTF. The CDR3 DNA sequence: TGTGCCAGCAGTCTAGGGGGGAGTTCCTATGGCTACACCTTC.

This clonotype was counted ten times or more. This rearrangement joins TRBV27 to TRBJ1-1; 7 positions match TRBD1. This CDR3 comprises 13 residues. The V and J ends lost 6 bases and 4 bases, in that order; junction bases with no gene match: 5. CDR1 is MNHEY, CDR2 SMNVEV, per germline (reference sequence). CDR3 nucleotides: TGTGCCAGCAGCCGCCCAGGGGGCACTGAAGCTTTCTTT. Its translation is CASSRPGGTEAFF.

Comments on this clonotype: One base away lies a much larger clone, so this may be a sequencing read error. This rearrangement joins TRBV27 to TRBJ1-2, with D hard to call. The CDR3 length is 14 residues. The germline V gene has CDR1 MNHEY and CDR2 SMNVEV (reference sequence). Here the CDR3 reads CGSSSRALNYGYTF. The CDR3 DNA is TGTGGCAGCAGTTCCCGGGCCCTTAACTATGGCTACACCTTC.

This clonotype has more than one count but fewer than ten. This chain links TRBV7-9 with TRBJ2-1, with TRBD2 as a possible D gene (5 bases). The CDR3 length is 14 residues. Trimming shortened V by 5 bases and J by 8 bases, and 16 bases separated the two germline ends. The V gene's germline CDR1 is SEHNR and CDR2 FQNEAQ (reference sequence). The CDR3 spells CASSPTPGYDEQFF. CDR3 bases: TGTGCCAGCAGCCCCACCCCGGGGTACGATGAGCAGTTCTTC.

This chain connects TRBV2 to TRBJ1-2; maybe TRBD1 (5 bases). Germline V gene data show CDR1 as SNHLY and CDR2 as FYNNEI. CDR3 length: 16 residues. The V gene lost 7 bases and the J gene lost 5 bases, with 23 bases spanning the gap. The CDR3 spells CASTPPHSRVGYGYTF. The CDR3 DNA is TGTGCCAGCACCCCCCCCCACAGCAGGGTCGGGTATGGCTACACCTTC.

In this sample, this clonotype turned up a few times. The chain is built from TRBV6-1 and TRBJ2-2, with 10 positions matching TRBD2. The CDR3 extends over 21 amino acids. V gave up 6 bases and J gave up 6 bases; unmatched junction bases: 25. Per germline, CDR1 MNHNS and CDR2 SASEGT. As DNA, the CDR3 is TGTGCCAGCAGATATCATTACAGGGCGGCTAGCGGGAGCCCGGGGCCCGGGGAGCTGTTTTTT. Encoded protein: CASRYHYRAASGSPGPGELFF.

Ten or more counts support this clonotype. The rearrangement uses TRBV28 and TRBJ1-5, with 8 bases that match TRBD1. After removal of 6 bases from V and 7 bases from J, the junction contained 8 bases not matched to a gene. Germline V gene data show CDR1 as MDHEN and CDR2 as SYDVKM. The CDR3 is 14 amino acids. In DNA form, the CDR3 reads TGTGCCAGCAGGACACAGGGGGTACGGCAGCCCCAGCATTTT. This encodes CASRTQGVRQPQHF.

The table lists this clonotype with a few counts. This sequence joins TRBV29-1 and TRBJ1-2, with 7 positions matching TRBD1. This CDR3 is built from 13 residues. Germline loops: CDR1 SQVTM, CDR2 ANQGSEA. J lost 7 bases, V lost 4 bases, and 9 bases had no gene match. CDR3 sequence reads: CSVGLNRGRGYTF. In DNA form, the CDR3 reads TGCAGCGTTGGTTTGAACAGGGGTCGTGGCTACACCTTC.

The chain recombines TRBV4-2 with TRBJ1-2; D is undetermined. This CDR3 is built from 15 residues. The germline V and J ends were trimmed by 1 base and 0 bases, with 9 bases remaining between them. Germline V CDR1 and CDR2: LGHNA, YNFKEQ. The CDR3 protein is CASSQVAGTNYGYTF. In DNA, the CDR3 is TGTGCCAGCAGCCAAGTAGCCGGCACTAACTATGGCTACACCTTC.